This T cell receptor beta chain was found in a study of yellow fever vaccine responses in identical twins. Germline CDR1 SGHAT, CDR2 FQNNGV. The CDR3 consists of 17 residues. Between the trimmed V and J ends, which lost 4 bases and 0 bases, there was a span of 16 bases. A remark on this clonotype: Its antigen remains unknown.

Study results and limitations: Twins reportedly appeared to share part of their vaccine T cell response while keeping part individual.

TCRdb redid the calling of the RT-PCR reads with MiXCR, one entry per CDR3 protein. This sample has 20,000 or so distinct CDR3 sequences, with around 76% found just once. The input for sequencing was T cells from blood (PBMCs), unsorted or a sorted subset (not recorded which), taken before or after yellow fever vaccination (not recorded which). V is TRBV11-2 and J is TRBJ2-1; D not certain. The receptor was isolated from a young woman who received the yellow fever vaccine. The CDR3 sequence: CASSSIPMATSYNEQFF. CDR3 DNA sequence: TGTGCCAGCAGCTCCATCCCTATGGCTACCTCCTACAATGAGCAGTTCTTC.